This TCR beta chain was observed in a study of T cell changes during pregnancy in multiple sclerosis. Sequenced by immunoSEQ multiplex PCR; TCRdb stores in-frame clones only, minus some. Of nearly 80,000 clones listed, around 94% are singletons. Germline CDR1 and CDR2: SGHRS and YFSETQ. The CDR3 is 15 amino acids. The V and J ends lost 2 bases and 0 bases, in that order; junction bases with no gene match: 1. The sample was CD4+ T cells from peripheral blood mononuclear cells, taken before pregnancy. This TCR was sampled from a female donor with multiple sclerosis, enrolled in a pregnancy study. The genes are TRBV5-1 and TRBJ2-2; 7 bases align to TRBD1. Here the CDR3 DNA reads TGCGCCAGCAGCTTAGACAGGGCGAACACCGGGGAGCTGTTTTTT. Translation: CASSLDRANTGELFF.